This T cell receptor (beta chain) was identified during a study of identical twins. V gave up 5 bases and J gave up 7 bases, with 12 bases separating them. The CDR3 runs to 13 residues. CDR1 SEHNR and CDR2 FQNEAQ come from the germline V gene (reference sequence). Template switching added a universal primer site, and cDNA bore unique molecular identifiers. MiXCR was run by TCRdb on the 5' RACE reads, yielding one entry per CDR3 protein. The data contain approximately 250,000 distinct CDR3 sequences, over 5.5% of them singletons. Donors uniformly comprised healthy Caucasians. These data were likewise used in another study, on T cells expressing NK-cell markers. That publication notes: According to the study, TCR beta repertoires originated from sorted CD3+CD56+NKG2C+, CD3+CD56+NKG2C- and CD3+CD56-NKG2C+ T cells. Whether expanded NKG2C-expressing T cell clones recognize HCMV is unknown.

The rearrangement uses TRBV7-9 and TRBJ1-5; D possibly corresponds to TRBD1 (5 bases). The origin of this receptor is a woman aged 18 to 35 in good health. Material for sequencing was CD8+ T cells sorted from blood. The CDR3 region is CASSLPGEQPQHF. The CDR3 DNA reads TGTGCCAGCAGCCTACCGGGGGAACAGCCCCAGCATTTT.